What follows describes a single T cell receptor (beta chain). This specimen comes from a study of blood T cell repertoires in COVID-19. In the study overall: Material from acute and convalescent COVID-19 was sourced from the United States, Italy and Spain. In each case, the material was cDNA or gDNA derived from T cells, B-cell-depleted T cells, or PBMCs.

Per the original data handling: From reference gene primer amplification, estimates of nucleated cell counts were derived. Profiled with immunoSEQ multiplex PCR; TCRdb holds only in-frame clones, not every one. The D gene and trimming were derived from the DNA, and the V and J assignments and clone size from that table. Of 150,000 to 200,000 clones in the sample, 88% were seen once. The clonotype originates from a human donor in a cohort sampled during active COVID-19. The sequencing input was peripheral blood.

The CDR3 region is CASSDRRGLPTYGYTF. CDR3 DNA sequence: TGTGCCAGCAGTGATAGGAGGGGGCTTCCCACCTATGGCTACACCTTC. The V and J genes are TRBV25-1 and TRBJ1-2, with 7 bases fitting TRBD1. The V and J ends lost 3 bases and 4 bases, in that order; junction bases with no gene match: 11. The CDR3 length is 16 residues. CDR1 is MGHDK, CDR2 SYGVNS, per germline.